A single sample is the source of the 9 T cell receptor beta chains below, sequenced in a study of blood T cell repertoires in COVID-19. Sequencing used immunoSEQ multiplex PCR; TCRdb keeps in-frame clones, though not all of them. The sample lists about 270,000 clones, around 88% occurring once. Source material: peripheral blood. The receptor set was obtained from a woman aged 80 or over with COVID-19, enrolled during active disease.

This clone was seen only once. The V and J genes are TRBV5-4 and TRBJ1-6; 8 nucleotides match TRBD1. Germline V gene data show CDR1 as SGHNT and CDR2 as YYREEE (reference sequence). The CDR3 covers 16 residues. V lost 0 bases, J lost 8 bases, and 7 bases stayed unmatched. The CDR3 reads CASSLGAGGDYSPLHF. CDR3 DNA: TGTGCCAGCAGCTTGGGCGCAGGGGGCGATTATTCACCCCTCCACTTT. The variable domain in full, completed from reference TRBV5-4 and TRBJ1-6, reads ETGVTQSPTHLIKTRGQQVTLRCSSQSGHNTVSWYQQALGQGPQFIFQYYREEENGRGNFPPRFSGLQFPNYSSELNVNALELDDSALYLCASSLGAGGDYSPLHFGNGTRLTVT.

The chain employs TRBV13 and TRBJ1-6, with D tentatively TRBD1 (6 bases). Germline V gives CDR1 PRHDT, CDR2 FYEKMQ (reference sequence). The CDR3 sequence is 14 residues long. V lost 5 bases and J lost 8, with 13 bases in between. For the CDR3, the DNA is TGTGCCAGCAGCCAGCCGGGGGGCGATTCACCCCTCCACTTT. Residues: CASSQPGGDSPLHF.

As regards this clone: A read error is likely, as this CDR3 ends without the conserved phenylalanine or tryptophan. The DNA is left out, because the CDR3 cannot be placed on it with certainty; the CDR3 is given as TCRdb lists it. The genes are TRBV6-1 and TRBJ1-5. The CDR3 is 11 amino acids long, termini counted. Germline V lookup: CDR1 MNHNS, CDR2 SASEGT. The CDR3 region is CASSDGDSETL.

This clone was counted a single time. This likely comes from a read error, as the CDR3 has no conserved phenylalanine or tryptophan at its end. The DNA is omitted, as the CDR3 cannot be located on it reliably, and the CDR3 follows TCRdb's listing. J is TRBJ1-2 and V is TRBV10-2; no DNA check was done on the table's D call, TRBD1. Germline values: CDR1 WSHSY, CDR2 SAAADI. The CDR3 region is 10 residues in length, termini included. CDR3 protein: CATGGGQGLT.

This clone was observed once. This chain uses TRBV6-1 with TRBJ1-1; D is perhaps TRBD1 (5 bases). Between the trimmed V and J ends, which lost 3 bases and 6 bases, there was a span of 8 bases. This CDR3 comprises 12 residues. Germline values: CDR1 MNHNS, CDR2 SASEGT. In DNA form, the CDR3 reads TGTGCCAGCAGTGACAGGGTCGCTGAAGCTTTCTTT. Residues: CASSDRVAEAFF.

The chain joins TRBV28 to TRBJ1-3; no clear D gene. The germline V gene encodes CDR1 MDHEN and CDR2 SYDVKM. V shed 7 bases and J shed 0 bases, with 16 bases lying between them. CDR3 length equals 16 residues. For the CDR3, the DNA is TGTGCCAGCACCTCTCCGGGAGACACCTCTGGAAACACCATATATTTT. Translating gives CASTSPGDTSGNTIYF.

This chain connects TRBV29-1 to TRBJ2-3; possibly TRBD1 for D (7 bases). Trimming left V 7 bases short and J 4 bases short, with 21 bases between. Germline assignment: CDR1 SQVTM and CDR2 ANQGSEA. The CDR3 runs 15 residues. CDR3 loop: CSGTGTARGPDTQYF. The DNA of the CDR3 is TGCAGCGGCACCGGGACTGCTAGGGGGCCAGATACGCAGTATTTT.

This clone came up a few times. The chain carries TRBV7-2 and TRBJ1-1, with 8 bases identical to TRBD1. The CDR3 spans 17 residues. The V segment lost 6 bases and the J segment 4 bases; nucleotides outside the gene matches: 16. The V gene's germline CDR1 is SGHTA and CDR2 FQGNSA. The CDR3 loop reads CASSPGRGNRGGTEAFF. Here the CDR3 DNA reads TGTGCCAGCAGTCCAGGCCGAGGGAACAGGGGGGGCACTGAAGCTTTCTTT.

In regard to this clone: The sample has other DNA sequences that encode this CDR3 too. The chain links TRBV7-9 to TRBJ1-1; 7 nucleotides match TRBD1. In germline, CDR1 is SEHNR, CDR2 FQNEAQ (reference sequence). V lost 5 bases, J lost 2 bases, and 5 bases stayed unmatched. The CDR3 consists of 14 residues. The CDR3 DNA follows: TGTGCCAGCAGCCCGACAGGGTTAAACACTGAAGCTTTCTTT. This translates into CASSPTGLNTEAFF.